Detailed here is one TCR beta chain. The V gene lost 5 bases and the J gene lost 0 bases, with 9 bases spanning the gap. This CDR3 has 14 residues. CDR1 is SGHTA and CDR2 is FQGTGA in the germline V gene. The sample originates from a study of blood T cell repertoires in COVID-19. The overall study: From the United States, Italy and Spain came samples of acute and convalescent COVID-19. T cells, B-cell-depleted T cells, or PBMCs provided the cDNA or gDNA that served as material.

Seattle's enrolled individuals joined amid active infection and were then monitored longitudinally. In the original analysis: Amplified reference gene primers provided the basis for estimating nucleated cell counts. This table comes from immunoSEQ multiplex PCR, and its TCRdb copy is limited to in-frame clones, with some not included. V and J calls and clone size are given by that table; D and trimming were obtained from the DNA. The top ten clones hold approximately 14% of a sample with over 250,000 clones, approximately 86% of them seen once. Sequenced input: peripheral blood. V and J are TRBV7-3 and TRBJ2-3; tentatively, D is TRBD2 (6 bases). This receptor was taken from a woman between 70 and 85 years old with COVID-19, enrolled during active disease. The CDR3: CASSTSYSTDTQYF. As DNA, the CDR3 is TGTGCCAGCAGCACTAGCTATAGCACAGATACGCAGTATTTT.